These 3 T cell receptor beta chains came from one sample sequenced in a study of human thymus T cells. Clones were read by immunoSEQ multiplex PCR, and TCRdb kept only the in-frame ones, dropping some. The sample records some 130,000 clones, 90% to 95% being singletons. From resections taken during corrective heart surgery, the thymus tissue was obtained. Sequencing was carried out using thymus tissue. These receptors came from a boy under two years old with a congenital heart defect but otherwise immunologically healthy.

The CDR3 loop reads CASSQGLAGDPDTQYF. The CDR3 nucleotides are TGCGCCAGCAGCCAGGGGCTAGCGGGGGATCCAGATACGCAGTATTTT. The chain couples TRBV4-1 to TRBJ2-3; 10 positions agree with TRBD2. J lost 4 bases, V lost 3 bases, and 7 bases had no gene match. This CDR3 is built from 16 residues. Germline V gene data show CDR1 as MGHRA and CDR2 as YSYEKL.

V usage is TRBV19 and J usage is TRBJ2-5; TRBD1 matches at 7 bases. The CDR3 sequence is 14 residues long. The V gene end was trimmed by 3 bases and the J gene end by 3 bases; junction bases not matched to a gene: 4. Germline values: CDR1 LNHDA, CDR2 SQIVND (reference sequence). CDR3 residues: CASSIPGQKETQYF. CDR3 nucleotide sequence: TGTGCCAGTAGTATCCCGGGACAGAAAGAGACCCAGTACTTC.

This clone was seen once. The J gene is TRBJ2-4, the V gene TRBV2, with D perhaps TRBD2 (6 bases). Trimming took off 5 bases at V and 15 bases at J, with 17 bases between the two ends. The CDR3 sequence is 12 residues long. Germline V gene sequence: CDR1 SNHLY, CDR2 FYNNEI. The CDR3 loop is CASSSDYSSPYF. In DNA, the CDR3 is TGTGCCAGCAGTTCGGACTATTCGAGCCCGTACTTC.